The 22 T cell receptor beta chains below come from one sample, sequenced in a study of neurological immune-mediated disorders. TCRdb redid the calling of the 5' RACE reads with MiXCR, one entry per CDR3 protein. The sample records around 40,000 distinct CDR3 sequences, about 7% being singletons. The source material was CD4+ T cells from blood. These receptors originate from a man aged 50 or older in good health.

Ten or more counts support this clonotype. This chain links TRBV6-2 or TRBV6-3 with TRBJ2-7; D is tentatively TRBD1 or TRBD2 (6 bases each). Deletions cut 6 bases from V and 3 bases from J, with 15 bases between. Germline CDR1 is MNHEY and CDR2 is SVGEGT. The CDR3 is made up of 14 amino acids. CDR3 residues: CASRLGGQHYEQYF. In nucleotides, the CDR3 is TGTGCCAGCAGACTGGGAGGACAGCACTACGAGCAGTACTTC.

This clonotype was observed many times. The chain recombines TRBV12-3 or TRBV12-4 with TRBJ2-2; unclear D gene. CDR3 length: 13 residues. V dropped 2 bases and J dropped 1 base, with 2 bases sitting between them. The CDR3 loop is CASSLMNTGELFF. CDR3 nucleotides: TGTGCCAGCAGTTTAATGAACACCGGGGAGCTGTTTTTT.

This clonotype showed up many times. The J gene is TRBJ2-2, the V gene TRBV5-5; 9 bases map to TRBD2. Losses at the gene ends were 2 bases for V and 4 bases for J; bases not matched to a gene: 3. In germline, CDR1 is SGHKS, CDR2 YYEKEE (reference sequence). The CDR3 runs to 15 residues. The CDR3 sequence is CASSLLAGVTGELFF. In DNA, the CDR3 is TGTGCCAGCAGCTTATTAGCGGGAGTCACCGGGGAGCTGTTTTTT.

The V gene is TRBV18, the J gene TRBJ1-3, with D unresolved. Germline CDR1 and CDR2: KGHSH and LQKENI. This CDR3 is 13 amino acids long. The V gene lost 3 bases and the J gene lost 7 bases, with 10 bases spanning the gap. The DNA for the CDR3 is TGTGCCAGCTCACCCGGGCTCCGGAACACCATATATTTT. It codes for CASSPGLRNTIYF.

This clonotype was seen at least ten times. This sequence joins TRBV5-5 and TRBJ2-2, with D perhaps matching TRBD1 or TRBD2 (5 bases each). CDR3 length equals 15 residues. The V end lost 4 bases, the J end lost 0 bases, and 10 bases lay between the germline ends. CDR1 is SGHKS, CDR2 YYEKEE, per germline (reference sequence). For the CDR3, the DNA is TGTGCCAGCAGCATGACAGCGGCGAACACCGGGGAGCTGTTTTTT. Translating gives CASSMTAANTGELFF.

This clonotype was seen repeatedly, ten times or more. The CDR3 DNA follows: TGTGCCAGCAGCCAAGGGGGACATTATGGCTACACCTTC. It codes for CASSQGGHYGYTF. The chain employs TRBV3-1 and TRBJ1-2, with D possibly matching TRBD1 (6 bases). CDR1 LGHDT and CDR2 YNNKEL come from the germline V gene (reference sequence). The length of the CDR3 is 13 residues. Trimming stripped 1 base from V and 5 bases from J, with 8 bases between. Full variable domain (outside the CDR3, taken from reference TRBV3-1 and TRBJ1-2): DTAVSQTPKYLVTQMGNDKSIKCEQNLGHDTMYWYKQDSKKFLKIMFSYNNKELIINETVPNRFSPKSPDKAHLNLHINSLELGDSAVYFCASSQGGHYGYTFGSGTRLTVV.

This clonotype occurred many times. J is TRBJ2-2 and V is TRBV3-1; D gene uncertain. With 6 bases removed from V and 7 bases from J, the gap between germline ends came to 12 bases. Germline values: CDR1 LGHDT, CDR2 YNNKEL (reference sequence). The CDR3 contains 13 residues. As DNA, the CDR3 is TGTGCCAGCAGTTCTGTCCCAGTCGGGGAGCTGTTTTTT. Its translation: CASSSVPVGELFF.

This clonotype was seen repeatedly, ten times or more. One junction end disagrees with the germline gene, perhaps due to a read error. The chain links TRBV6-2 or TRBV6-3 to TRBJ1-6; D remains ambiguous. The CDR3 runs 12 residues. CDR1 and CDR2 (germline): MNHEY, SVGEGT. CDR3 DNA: TGTGTCAGCGGACGGTATAATTCACCCCTCCACTTT. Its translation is CVSGRYNSPLHF.

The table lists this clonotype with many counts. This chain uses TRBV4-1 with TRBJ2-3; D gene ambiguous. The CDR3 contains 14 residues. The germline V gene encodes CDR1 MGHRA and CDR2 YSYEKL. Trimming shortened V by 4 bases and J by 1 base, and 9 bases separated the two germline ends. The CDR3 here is CASSPFVGTDTQYF. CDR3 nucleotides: TGCGCCAGCAGCCCCTTTGTAGGCACAGATACGCAGTATTTT.

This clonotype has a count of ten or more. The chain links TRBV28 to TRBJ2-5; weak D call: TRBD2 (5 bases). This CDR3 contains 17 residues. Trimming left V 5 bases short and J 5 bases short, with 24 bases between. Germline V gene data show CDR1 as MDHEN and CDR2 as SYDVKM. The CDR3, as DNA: TGTGCCAGCAGTCCTAGCTACTTCCGGGTGTCGCGGGAGACCCAGTACTTC. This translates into CASSPSYFRVSRETQYF.

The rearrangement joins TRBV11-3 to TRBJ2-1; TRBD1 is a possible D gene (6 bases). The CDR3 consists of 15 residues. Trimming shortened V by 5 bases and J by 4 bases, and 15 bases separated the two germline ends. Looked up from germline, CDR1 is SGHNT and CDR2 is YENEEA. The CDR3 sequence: CASSLRQDRYNEQFF. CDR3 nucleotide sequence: TGTGCCAGCAGCCTGCGACAGGACCGTTACAATGAGCAGTTCTTC.

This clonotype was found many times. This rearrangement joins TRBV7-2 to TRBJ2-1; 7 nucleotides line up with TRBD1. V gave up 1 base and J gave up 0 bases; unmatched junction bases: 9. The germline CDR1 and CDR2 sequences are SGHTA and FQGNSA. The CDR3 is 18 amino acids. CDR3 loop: CASSLGPTRQGSYNEQFF. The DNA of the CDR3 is TGTGCCAGCAGCTTAGGCCCCACGAGACAGGGCTCCTACAATGAGCAGTTCTTC.

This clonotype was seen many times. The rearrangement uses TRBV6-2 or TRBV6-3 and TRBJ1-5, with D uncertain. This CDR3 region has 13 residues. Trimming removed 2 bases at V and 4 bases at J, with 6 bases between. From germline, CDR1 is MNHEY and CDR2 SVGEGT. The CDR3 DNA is TGTGCCAGCAGTTACGTCCTGAATCAGCCCCAGCATTTT. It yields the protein CASSYVLNQPQHF.

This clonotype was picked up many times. CDR3 sequence (DNA): TGTGCCAGCCGGGGACAGGGGCCCGGGGAGCTGTTTTTT. Its translation: CASRGQGPGELFF. The chain uses TRBV2 and TRBJ2-2; TRBD1 agrees at 10 bases. V dropped 8 bases and J dropped 6; count of bases not matched to a gene: 3. CDR3 size: 13 residues. Looked up from germline, CDR1 is SNHLY and CDR2 is FYNNEI. Looking up the rest from reference TRBV2 and TRBJ2-2 gives the full variable domain: EPEVTQTPSHQVTQMGQEVILRCVPISNHLYFYWYRQILGQKVEFLVSFYNNEISEKSEIFDDQFSVERPDGSNFTLKIRSTKLEDSAMYFCASRGQGPGELFFGEGSRLTVL.

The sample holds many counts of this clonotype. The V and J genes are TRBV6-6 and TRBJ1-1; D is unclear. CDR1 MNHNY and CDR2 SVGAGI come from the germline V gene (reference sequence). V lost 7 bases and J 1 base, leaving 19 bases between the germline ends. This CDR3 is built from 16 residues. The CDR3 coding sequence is TGTGCCAGCACACCGTTAGGAGTGGGCAGGAACACTGAAGCTTTCTTT. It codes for CASTPLGVGRNTEAFF.

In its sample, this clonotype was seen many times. CDR3 sequence: CASSLGERVGGAYEQYF. In nucleotides, the CDR3 is TGTGCCAGCAGCTTAGGGGAGCGGGTTGGGGGCGCGTACGAGCAGTACTTC. V and J are TRBV7-2 and TRBJ2-7; D possibly matches TRBD1 or TRBD2 (6 bases each). In germline, CDR1 is SGHTA, CDR2 FQGNSA. The V gene lost 1 base and the J gene lost 4 bases, with 20 bases spanning the gap. The CDR3 is made up of 17 amino acids.

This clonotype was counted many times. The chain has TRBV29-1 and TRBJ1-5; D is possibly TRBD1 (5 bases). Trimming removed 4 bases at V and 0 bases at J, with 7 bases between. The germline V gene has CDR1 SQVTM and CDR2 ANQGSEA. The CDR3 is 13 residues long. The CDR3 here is CSVGQNSNQPQHF. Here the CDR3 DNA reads TGCAGCGTTGGACAGAATAGCAATCAGCCCCAGCATTTT.

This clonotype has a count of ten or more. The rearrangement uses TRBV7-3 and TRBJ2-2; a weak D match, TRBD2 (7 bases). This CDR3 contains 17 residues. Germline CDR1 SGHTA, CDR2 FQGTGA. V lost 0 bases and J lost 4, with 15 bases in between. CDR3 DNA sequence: TGTGCCAGCAGCTTAACCTCCCAGGGGAGGGCCACCGGGGAGCTGTTTTTT. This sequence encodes CASSLTSQGRATGELFF.

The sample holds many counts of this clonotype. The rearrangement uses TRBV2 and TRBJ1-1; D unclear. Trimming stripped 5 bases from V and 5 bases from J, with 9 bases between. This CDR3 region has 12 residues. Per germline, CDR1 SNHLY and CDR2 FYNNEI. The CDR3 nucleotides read TGTGCCAGCAGTCTAGAGAGTACTGAAGCTTTCTTT. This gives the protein CASSLESTEAFF.

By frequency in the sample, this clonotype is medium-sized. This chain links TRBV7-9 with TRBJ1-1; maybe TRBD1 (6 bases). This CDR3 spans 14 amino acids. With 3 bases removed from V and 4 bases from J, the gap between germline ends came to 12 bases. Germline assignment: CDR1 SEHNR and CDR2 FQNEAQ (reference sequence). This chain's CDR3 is CASSFEGVGTEAFF. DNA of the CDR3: TGTGCCAGCAGCTTTGAGGGGGTAGGCACTGAAGCTTTCTTT.

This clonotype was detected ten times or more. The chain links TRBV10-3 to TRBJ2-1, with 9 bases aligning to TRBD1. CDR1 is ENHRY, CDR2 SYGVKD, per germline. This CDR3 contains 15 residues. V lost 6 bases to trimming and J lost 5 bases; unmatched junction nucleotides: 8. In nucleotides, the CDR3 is TGTGCCATCAGCGCCACCGGGGACAGGGACAATGAGCAGTTCTTC. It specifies CAISATGDRDNEQFF.

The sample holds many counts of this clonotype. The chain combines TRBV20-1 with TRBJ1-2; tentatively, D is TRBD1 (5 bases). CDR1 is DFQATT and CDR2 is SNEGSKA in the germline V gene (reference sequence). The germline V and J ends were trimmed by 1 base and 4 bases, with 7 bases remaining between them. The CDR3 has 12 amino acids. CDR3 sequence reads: CSARGGAYGYTF. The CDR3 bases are TGCAGTGCTAGAGGTGGGGCCTATGGCTACACCTTC.